The present entry profiles one T cell receptor (beta chain) with its context. The target antigen is unknown. The J segment lost 9 bases and the V segment lost 5 bases, leaving 4 bases of the junction unmatched. CDR1 and CDR2 (germline): SEHNR, FQNEAQ (reference sequence). The CDR3 length is 14 residues. The data were taken from a study of beta chain features in type 1 diabetes. Reverse transcription of all isolated RNA meant that expressed TCRB transcripts were sequenced. Method: immunoSEQ multiplex PCR; TCRdb's copy keeps in-frame clones and lacks some. The sample records 600,000 to 750,000 clones, 9.5% to 15% being singletons. Study-level findings and limits: Among all four CD4+ subsets, Type 1 diabetes patients had TCRB CDR3s that were moderately but significantly shorter.

Stem cell-like memory, regulatory, central memory and naive CD4+ cells were sorted via CD45RO/CCR7/CD25/CD127/CD95/CD27. Once sorted, every population was more than 95% pure. The source is a man aged 25-45 years with type 1 diabetes. Material: naive CD4+ T cells from blood. This rearrangement joins TRBV7-9 to TRBJ2-1; 13 bases are shared with TRBD2. CDR3 in DNA: TGTGCCAGCAGCCCTGGGACTAGCGGGGTTGAGCAGTTCTTC. The encoded protein is CASSPGTSGVEQFF. The full variable domain, in which reference TRBV7-9 and TRBJ2-1 provide the parts outside the CDR3, is DTGVSQNPRHKITKRGQNVTFRCDPISEHNRLYWYRQTLGQGPEFLTYFQNEAQLEKSRLLSDRFSAERPKGSFSTLEIQRTEQGDSAMYLCASSPGTSGVEQFFGPGTRLTVL.